The T cell receptor beta chain described here comes from a study of cytomegalovirus exposure and HLA in healthy donors. Turning to this clone: No antigen is known for it.

In germline, CDR1 is MDHEN, CDR2 SYDVKM. Trimming removed 8 bases at V and 2 bases at J, with 13 bases between. There are 14 residues in the CDR3. The donors were healthy bone marrow donors. Findings and caveats of the study: Among TCR beta chains of equal frequency, HLA-associated ones were more clonally expanded in a later analysis.

PCR primers comprised 60 Vbeta and 13 Jbeta primers. Authors' data handling: A later analysis counted 70 million to 85 million unique TCR beta chains, about 10 million shared. Libraries were prepared by immunoSEQ multiplex PCR; TCRdb keeps only in-frame clonotypes and omits some of them. That table furnishes V, J and clone size, whereas the DNA furnished D and trimming. Its clone listing holds over 120,000 clones. This chain connects TRBV28 to TRBJ1-3, with D tentatively TRBD1 (5 bases). Specimen: PBMCs. This sequence originates from a male donor in good health and CMV-seronegative. DNA for the CDR3: TGTGCCAGCCAATTCGGGACTACTGGAAACACCATATATTTT. As protein: CASQFGTTGNTIYF.